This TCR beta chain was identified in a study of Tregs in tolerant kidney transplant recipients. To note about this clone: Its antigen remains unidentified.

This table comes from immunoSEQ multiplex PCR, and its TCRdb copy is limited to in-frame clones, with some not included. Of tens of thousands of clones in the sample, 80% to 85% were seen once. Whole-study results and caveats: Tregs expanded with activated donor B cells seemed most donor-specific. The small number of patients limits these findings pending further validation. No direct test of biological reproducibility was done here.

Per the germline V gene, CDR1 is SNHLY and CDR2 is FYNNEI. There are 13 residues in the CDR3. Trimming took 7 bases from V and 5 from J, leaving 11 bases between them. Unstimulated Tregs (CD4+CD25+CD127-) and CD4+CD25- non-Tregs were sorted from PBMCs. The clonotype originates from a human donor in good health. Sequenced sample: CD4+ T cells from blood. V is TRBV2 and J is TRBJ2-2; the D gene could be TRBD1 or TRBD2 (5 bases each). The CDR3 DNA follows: TGTGCCAGCAAGTTGGGACCAACCGGGGAGCTGTTTTTT. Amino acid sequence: CASKLGPTGELFF.